The 9 T cell receptor beta chains listed next were all sequenced from one sample in a study of T cell responses to AZD1222 COVID-19 vaccine. The repertoire was sequenced with immunoSEQ multiplex PCR; TCRdb's copy has only in-frame clones and lacks some. The data show some 100,000 clones, about 88% seen once. Sequenced here: peripheral blood, sampled on day 0 of AZD1222 vaccination. Receptors originate from an adult in good health.

The DNA of the CDR3 is TGTGCCTGGAGTCCAGGGCGGAACACTGAAGCTTTCTTT. Its protein is CAWSPGRNTEAFF. The rearrangement joins TRBV30 to TRBJ1-1; a possible D gene is TRBD1 (5 bases). From germline, CDR1 is GTSNPN and CDR2 SVGIG (reference sequence). The CDR3 spans 13 residues. V lost 2 bases and J lost 1, with 8 bases in between.

V usage is TRBV19 and J usage is TRBJ2-1, with 10 bases fitting TRBD2. Germline V CDR1 and CDR2: LNHDA, SQIVND (reference sequence). The junction had 5 bases not matched to a gene; V was cut back by 5 bases and J by 7 bases. The CDR3 length is 14 residues. The CDR3 DNA reads TGTGCCAGTAGTGAGACTAGCGGGCCGAATGAGCAGTTCTTC. Its protein is CASSETSGPNEQFF.

V gene TRBV27 combines with J gene TRBJ1-2; 10 bases fit TRBD1. Unmatched junction bases numbered 16, after V lost 8 bases and J lost 7 bases. Germline V lookup: CDR1 MNHEY, CDR2 SMNVEV (reference sequence). The CDR3 length is 16 residues. This CDR3 is CASCQLLRTGGSGYTF. In DNA form, the CDR3 reads TGTGCCAGCTGCCAGCTACTTAGGACAGGGGGTAGTGGCTACACCTTC.

The chain uses TRBV27 and TRBJ2-7, with D perhaps TRBD2 (5 bases). This CDR3 is 18 amino acids long. V was trimmed by 3 bases and J by 1 base, leaving 22 bases between them. CDR1 and CDR2 (germline): MNHEY, SMNVEV (reference sequence). The chain's CDR3 is CASSFGHPEGTLSYEQYF. In DNA, the CDR3 is TGTGCCAGCAGTTTTGGTCATCCAGAGGGAACGCTTTCCTACGAGCAGTACTTC.

The chain recombines TRBV7-3 with TRBJ1-1; D might be TRBD1 (6 bases). Germline V lookup: CDR1 SGHTA, CDR2 FQGTGA. V lost 4 bases and J lost 8, with 14 bases in between. The CDR3 sequence is 13 residues long. The CDR3 loop reads CASSYYHREEAFF. Here the CDR3 DNA reads TGTGCCAGCAGCTACTATCACAGGGAGGAAGCTTTCTTT.

The V gene is TRBV7-9, the J gene TRBJ1-6, with 9 bases matching TRBD1. Looked up from germline, CDR1 is SEHNR and CDR2 is FQNEAQ (reference sequence). The CDR3 is 16 residues long. J gave up 1 base and V 6 bases, and 4 bases lay outside the gene matches. The CDR3 nucleotides read TGTGCCAGCAGACAGGGGGCTGGGTCCTATAATTCACCCCTCCACTTT. It yields the protein CASRQGAGSYNSPLHF.

The chain uses TRBV6-2 or TRBV6-3 and TRBJ2-7, with TRBD2 as a possible D gene (6 bases). The germline V gene has CDR1 MNHEY and CDR2 SVGEGT. The V and J ends lost 5 bases and 7 bases respectively, with 21 bases between them. This CDR3 region has 15 residues. CDR3 DNA: TGTGCCAGCAGTCGCCCGCCTTTAGCGGCTCTGGAGCAGTACTTC. This sequence encodes CASSRPPLAALEQYF.

V usage is TRBV5-8 and J usage is TRBJ2-3; unclear D gene. Germline V gene data show CDR1 as SGHTS and CDR2 as YDEGEE. The CDR3 runs to 12 residues. The ends were cut back, 1 base at V and 8 bases at J, with 8 bases in the middle. The CDR3 region is CASSLSALTQYF. CDR3 nucleotide sequence: TGTGCCAGCAGCTTGAGTGCACTTACGCAGTATTTT. The entire variable domain, with the rest obtained from reference TRBV5-8 and TRBJ2-3, is as follows: EAGVTQSPTHLIKTRGQQATLRCSPISGHTSVYWYQQALGLGLQFLLWYDEGEERNRGNFPPRFSGRQFPNYSSELNVNALELEDSALYLCASSLSALTQYFGPGTRLTVL.

This clone was found a few times. The rearrangement joins TRBV5-5 to TRBJ1-5; a weak D match, TRBD1 (5 bases). The CDR3 is 13 residues long. V lost 2 bases and J lost 7, with 10 bases in between. From germline, CDR1 is SGHKS and CDR2 YYEKEE (reference sequence). CDR3 bases: TGTGCCAGCAGCTTAGGGGTCAGGCAGCCCCAGCATTTT. Translating gives CASSLGVRQPQHF.